This T cell receptor beta chain was profiled in a study of T cells in Graves' hyperthyroidism and ophthalmopathy. Authors of the study amplified TCR beta CDR3 regions from RNA transcripts. RT-PCR in the first round (using the HTBI primer set) targeted the TCR CDR3. MiXCR was run by TCRdb on the multiplex PCR reads, yielding one entry per CDR3 protein. The sample lists 300,000 to 450,000 distinct CDR3 sequences, just under 25% occurring once. Trimming took 2 bases from V and 3 from J, leaving 9 bases between them. This CDR3 spans 14 amino acids. The germline V gene has CDR1 SGHRS and CDR2 YFSETQ. The source of this sequence is a man aged 50 to 59 with Graves' hyperthyroidism. The chain has TRBV5-1 and TRBJ1-5; D might be TRBD1 (5 bases). Input material: blood. CDR3 DNA: TGCGCCAGCAGCTTCGGGGACCTCAATCAGCCCCAGCATTTT. It codes for CASSFGDLNQPQHF.